The rows below give T cell receptor beta chains drawn from one sample of a study of PD-L1 blockade in urothelial cancer. The method was immunoSEQ multiplex PCR; TCRdb's version includes in-frame clones alone and lacks a portion of them. The table has 95,000 to 100,000 clones, around 86% seen once; the top ten hold about 2%. The sample consisted of PBMCs, taken around atezolizumab (anti-PD-L1) treatment. These receptors were obtained from a man aged 60-69 years with urothelial cancer. CDR3s include the opening cysteine and the closing phenylalanine or tryptophan. The D gene is left open where the match is weak. Where a row states a size, it is once, few, many or the class of an expanded clone; other rows omit it.

d_call	clone_size	v_call	j_call	cdr3_nt	cdr3_aa
NA	NA	TRBV7-6	TRBJ1-5	TGTGCCAGCAGCTTGGGGCTGCATCAGCCCCAGCATTTT	CASSLGLHQPQHF
NA	NA	TRBV12-5	TRBJ2-3	TGTGCTAGTGGTTCCTATAGCACAGATACGCAGTATTTT	CASGSYSTDTQYF
NA	NA	TRBV5-1	TRBJ2-7	TGCGCCAGCAGCTTGGAGGCCCAGGGATACGAGCAGTACTTC	CASSLEAQGYEQYF
NA	NA	TRBV30	TRBJ2-6	TGTGCCTGGAGTGCGGGGGTCACCAACGTCCTGACTTTC	CAWSAGVTNVLTF
NA	few	TRBV28	TRBJ2-7	TGTGCCAGCACCTCGGCAAACCTAGGGGACTACGAGCAGTACTTC	CASTSANLGDYEQYF
TRBD2	NA	TRBV28	TRBJ2-3	TGTGCCAGCAGTTCACTTGGGGGGGGAGGGCCTTTCACAAGCACAGATACGCAGTATTTT	CASSSLGGGGPFTSTDTQYF
NA	once	TRBV2	TRBJ1-5	TGTGCCAGCAGTGACGTTGTCTGGGCTAATAGCAATCAGCCCCAGCATTTT	CASSDVVWANSNQPQHF
NA	NA	TRBV28	TRBJ2-1	TGTGCCAGCAGTCCTCCGACAGTCATCCAGGGTAATGAGCAGTTCTTC	CASSPPTVIQGNEQFF
TRBD1	NA	TRBV11-2	TRBJ1-4	TGTGCCAGCAGCGCCCTACAGGGGGCTGGGGAAAAACTGTTTTTT	CASSALQGAGEKLFF
NA	NA	TRBV2	TRBJ2-7	TGTGCCAGCAGTGAATGGTCAGGTTCGGAGTACTTC	CASSEWSGSEYF
TRBD2	NA	TRBV5-1	TRBJ2-2	TGCGCCAGCAGCCCCATAGCGGGAGAGGACACCGGGGAGCTGTTTTTT	CASSPIAGEDTGELFF
TRBD2	NA	TRBV28	TRBJ2-7	TGTGCCAGCAGTCCGGGACATAGACTAGCGGGAGAAGAGGAGCAGTACTTC	CASSPGHRLAGEEEQYF
NA	NA	TRBV4-1	TRBJ2-1	TGCGCCAGCAGCCTCCGGGTGGGCGGATGGGAGTACAATGAGCAGTTCTTC	CASSLRVGGWEYNEQFF
NA	NA	TRBV10-2	TRBJ2-1	TGCGCCAGCAGTGAGTTTCTGGGGGCCAATGAGCAGTTCTTC	CASSEFLGANEQFF
TRBD1	NA	TRBV16	TRBJ1-5	TGTGCCAGCAGCCGGACAGGGGGCAATCAGCCCCAGCATTTT	CASSRTGGNQPQHF
TRBD1	NA	TRBV18	TRBJ2-1	TGTGCCAGCTCACTTGCCCGGACAGGGGGTCGAAATGAGCAGTTCTTC	CASSLARTGGRNEQFF
NA	NA	TRBV5-4	TRBJ1-1	TGTGCCAGCAGCCACCCAGGAGGAGGTGGAGCTTTCTTT	CASSHPGGGGAFF
TRBD1	once	TRBV29-1	TRBJ2-1	TGCAGCGTTGAAATAGAACAGGGGCCATACAATGAGCAGTTCTTC	CSVEIEQGPYNEQFF
NA	few	TRBV5-6	TRBJ1-3	TGTGCCAGCAGCTTGGATTCAGGGGAGACGTTTTTT	CASSLDSGETFF
NA	NA	TRBV4-1	TRBJ2-3	TGCGCCAGCAGCCTCTTACCTCTAGCGTTCCCTAGCACAGATACGCAGTATTTT	CASSLLPLAFPSTDTQYF
TRBD2	once	TRBV2	TRBJ2-5	TGTGCCACGACGCCCCTCACTAGCGGGAGGAGGGGAGAGACCCAGTACTTC	CATTPLTSGRRGETQYF
NA	NA	TRBV28	TRBJ2-5	TGTGCCAGCACCGGGAGTCTTTGGGAGACCCAGTACTTC	CASTGSLWETQYF
NA	NA	TRBV5-1	TRBJ2-2	TGCGCCAGCAGCTTGATCGGGGGGGAGCTGTTTTTT	CASSLIGGELFF
NA	few	TRBV27	TRBJ1-6	TGTGCCAGCAGGTCTCCAGGGGCCTTCTATAATTCACCCCTCCACTTT	CASRSPGAFYNSPLHF
NA	NA	TRBV30	TRBJ2-7	TGTGCCTGGAGCGTCAGCTCCTACGAGCAGTACTTC	CAWSVSSYEQYF
NA	NA	TRBV7-9	TRBJ2-1	TGTGCCAGCAGCTTGGTACTAGCAACTAATGAGCAGTTCTTC	CASSLVLATNEQFF
TRBD2	NA	TRBV5-1	TRBJ2-7	TGCGCCAGCAGCCACGGGACTAGCGGGATTAGGCTTCACGAGCAGTACTTC	CASSHGTSGIRLHEQYF
NA	NA	TRBV11-3	TRBJ2-5	TGTGCCAGCAGCGCCCAACCAGGTTACCAAGAGACCCAGTACTTC	CASSAQPGYQETQYF
TRBD2	NA	TRBV7-6	TRBJ2-7	TGTGCCAGCAGCTTAGCTCAAGCGGGGGGGCCCTACGAGCAGTACTTC	CASSLAQAGGPYEQYF
NA	NA	TRBV6-6	TRBJ2-7	TGTGCCAGCAGTTCCTCCCAGCGGCCCTACGAGCAGTACTTC	CASSSSQRPYEQYF
NA	few	TRBV7-3	TRBJ1-6	TGTGCCAGCAGCCGGGACATCTCCTATAATTCACCCCTCCACTTT	CASSRDISYNSPLHF
NA	once	TRBV13	TRBJ2-1	TGTGCCAGCAGGATGTGGCTGGAGCAGCAGTTCTTC	CASRMWLEQQFF
TRBD2	NA	TRBV5-4	TRBJ2-1	TGTGCCAGCAGCTCTCCGGGACTAGCGGGGTCCAATGAGCAGTTCTTC	CASSSPGLAGSNEQFF
TRBD2	once	TRBV28	TRBJ2-1	TGTGCCAGCAGTTCGCCGGGCCTAGCGGGAGGGGGGTATGAGCAGTTCTTC	CASSSPGLAGGGYEQFF
TRBD2	NA	TRBV7-9	TRBJ2-7	TGTGCCAGCAGTACTAGCGGGAGGGCCGACGAGCAGTACTTC	CASSTSGRADEQYF
TRBD1	NA	TRBV6-1	TRBJ1-4	TGTGCCAGCAAGTTTACAGGGGGGGAAAAACTGTTTTTT	CASKFTGGEKLFF
NA	few	TRBV19	TRBJ2-3	TGTGCCAGCCAGTACACAGATACGCAGTATTTT	CASQYTDTQYF
TRBD2	NA	TRBV28	TRBJ2-7	TGTGCCAGCAGTTCCTCTAGCGGGAGGTACAGTCTCAAAGTCTACGAGCAGTACTTC	CASSSSSGRYSLKVYEQYF
TRBD1	NA	TRBV6-1	TRBJ1-5	TGTGCCAGCAGTGGATTCGGAGGGGGCCAGCCCCAGCATTTT	CASSGFGGGQPQHF
TRBD1	NA	TRBV5-6	TRBJ1-1	TGTGCCAGCAGCTTTTTGGACAGGGCGACTGAAGCTTTCTTT	CASSFLDRATEAFF
TRBD1	NA	TRBV4-3	TRBJ2-1	TGCGCCAGCAGCAACCGGGACAGGGGGCTGGATGAGCAGTTCTTC	CASSNRDRGLDEQFF
NA	NA	TRBV9	TRBJ2-3	TGTGCCAGCAGCGCCCGGGGGGATACGCAGTATTTT	CASSARGDTQYF
NA	NA	TRBV18	TRBJ2-3	TGTGCCAGCTCCCGAACTCTCGCTAGCTCCACAGATACGCAGTATTTT	CASSRTLASSTDTQYF
TRBD1	NA	TRBV9	TRBJ1-2	TGTGCCAGCAGCCAGACAGGGGGCTATGGCTACACCTTC	CASSQTGGYGYTF
TRBD2	NA	TRBV7-9	TRBJ2-5	TGTGCCAGCAGCAGGGCTAGCGGACTTAACGGGGAGACCCAGTACTTC	CASSRASGLNGETQYF
NA	NA	TRBV28	TRBJ1-6	TGTGCCAGCAGTTTATATCGGCGGGGTGGCGGGCCCAATTCACCCCTCCACTTT	CASSLYRRGGGPNSPLHF
NA	NA	TRBV11-2	TRBJ2-7	TGTGCCAGCAGCTTAGCCGTTGAGCAGTACTTC	CASSLAVEQYF
NA	NA	TRBV5-4	TRBJ2-2	TGTGCCAGCAGCGAGGAAACCGGGGAGCTGTTTTTT	CASSEETGELFF
NA	NA	TRBV28	TRBJ1-2	TGTGCCAGCAGTTTAGAAGAGGCTAACTATGGCTACACCTTC	CASSLEEANYGYTF
NA	NA	TRBV5-1	TRBJ2-2	TGCGCCAGCAGCTTCGGAATGGACTCGAACACCGGGGAGCTGTTTTTT	CASSFGMDSNTGELFF
NA	NA	TRBV9	TRBJ2-7	TGTGCCAGCAGCGTAGGGGACAAACCCTACGAGCAGTACTTC	CASSVGDKPYEQYF
NA	few	TRBV5-6	TRBJ1-2	TGTGCCAGCGATTCCTATCAGGGGTCCCCCCTCTATGGCTACACCTTC	CASDSYQGSPLYGYTF
NA	NA	TRBV29-1	TRBJ1-2	TGCAGCGTTGTAGGCTGGGGGGAAGGCTACACCTTC	CSVVGWGEGYTF
TRBD1	NA	TRBV18	TRBJ1-1	TGTGCCAGCTCACTCGGGACAGGGGGAACTGAAGCTTTCTTT	CASSLGTGGTEAFF
TRBD1	NA	TRBV6-6	TRBJ2-7	TGTGCCAGCAGGGACCGCGACAGGGGCTACGAGCAGTACTTC	CASRDRDRGYEQYF
NA	NA	TRBV27	TRBJ2-5	TGTGCCAGCAGTTTATGGGGAGGGGGGTCACAAGAGACCCAGTACTTC	CASSLWGGGSQETQYF
NA	NA	TRBV5-1	TRBJ2-1	TGCGCCAGCAGCTGGGGCCTAGCGAATGAGCAGTTCTTC	CASSWGLANEQFF
NA	NA	TRBV11-3	TRBJ2-2	TGTGCCAGCAGCCCCCTCTCTACGGCCGGGGAGCTGTTTTTT	CASSPLSTAGELFF